The clone carrying this TCR beta chain showed up just a few times. As yet, its antigen is unknown. This record belongs to a study of response to subunit inactivated influenza vaccine. Findings and caveats of the study: T cells newly recruited by each seasonal influenza vaccination are few, the authors suggested.

Via MiXCR, TCRdb re-called the RT-PCR reads, giving one row per CDR3 protein. The data hold 800,000 or so distinct CDR3 sequences, with around 20% observed a single time. Trimming took 6 bases from V and 6 from J, leaving 14 bases between them. There are 12 residues in the CDR3. Germline-derived CDR1 and CDR2 are DFQATT and SNEGSKA (reference sequence). The chain has TRBV20-1 and TRBJ1-2, with no clear D. This receptor was obtained from a man aged 45-60 years who received an inactivated influenza vaccine. Specimen: PBMCs from blood, collected roughly 5 days after vaccination. CDR3 DNA: TGCAGTGCCCCCGCCCCCTTGGATGGCTACACCTTC. Its translation is CSAPAPLDGYTF.